This TCR beta chain emerged from a study of response to subunit inactivated influenza vaccine. The V gene's germline CDR1 is DFQATT and CDR2 SNEGSKA (reference sequence). This CDR3 contains 14 residues. The V end was cut by 1 base, the J end by 0 bases, with 7 bases between. This clonotype came up a few times. Its antigen is not known. Whole-study results and caveats: Authors proposed each seasonal influenza vaccination draws in few new T cells.

Via MiXCR, TCRdb re-called the RT-PCR reads, giving one row per CDR3 protein. The sample comprises 280,000 or so distinct CDR3 sequences, about a fifth of which are singletons, and roughly 10% rests with the top ten. The receptor was isolated from a man between 45 and 75 years old who received an inactivated influenza vaccine. The chain uses TRBV20-1 and TRBJ1-5; TRBD1 is a possible D gene (5 bases). The sample here was PBMCs from blood, taken roughly 20 months after vaccination. Here the CDR3 DNA reads TGCAGTGCTAGAGGGACACTTAGCAATCAGCCCCAGCATTTT. This codes for CSARGTLSNQPQHF.